This T cell receptor (beta chain) was obtained from a study of blood T cells in healthy people across ages. This clonotype has ten or more counts. Its antigen remains unidentified. Then a second PCR, running roughly 7 to 11 cycles, was carried out with a sample-barcoded 5' primer and a J-beta primer mix. Using its own MiXCR run on the 5' RACE reads, TCRdb lists one record per CDR3 protein. The data contain about 640,000 distinct CDR3 sequences, less than 35% of them singletons. Study results and limitations: It was held that the diversity estimates obtained from one million T cells were underestimates. Long-lived donors exceeded aged donors in naive CD4+ cells and diversity.

The sequence was collected from a woman aged 80 or over in good health. Sequencing input: blood.

CDR3 region: CATSRDRDRVNYGYTF. CDR3 coding DNA: TGTGCCACCAGCAGAGATCGGGACAGGGTGAACTATGGCTACACCTTC. The chain employs TRBV15 and TRBJ1-2; 9 bases line up with TRBD1. CDR1 and CDR2 from the germline V gene are LNHNV and YYDKDF (reference sequence). After removal of 0 bases from V and 2 bases from J, the junction contained 4 bases not matched to a gene. This CDR3 has 16 residues.